A single sample is the source of the 21 T cell receptor beta chains below, sequenced in a study of T-cell memory formation after mild COVID-19. TCRdb recomputed calls from the 5' RACE reads with MiXCR, one row per CDR3 protein. The sample carries just over 200,000 distinct CDR3 sequences, 9.5% recorded once. Sequencing was done on a sample of PBMCs or a T cell subset sorted from them (not recorded which). The receptors were sampled from a young man who had mild COVID-19 (a few samples of this study predate the infection). Cell type and time point are not known.

The rearrangement joins TRBV4-2 to TRBJ2-5; no clear D. V lost 0 bases to trimming and J lost 2 bases, with 10 bases between them. CDR3 length: 15 amino acids. Germline-derived CDR1 and CDR2 are LGHNA and YNFKEQ. CDR3 sequence reads: CASSQDLLDQETQYF. The CDR3 nucleotides are TGTGCCAGCAGCCAAGATCTTCTGGATCAAGAGACCCAGTACTTC.

The chain combines TRBV27 with TRBJ1-2, with 8 bases that match TRBD1. This CDR3 spans 14 amino acids. V shed 3 bases, J shed 8 bases, and the junction held 8 bases outside the gene matches. CDR1 and CDR2 from the germline V gene are MNHEY and SMNVEV (reference sequence). The CDR3 DNA reads TGTGCCAGCAGTTTTAGGACAGGGATAGGAGGCTACACCTTC. Translation: CASSFRTGIGGYTF.

This clonotype was seen at least ten times. V gene TRBV7-2 combines with J gene TRBJ2-1; possibly TRBD2 for D (6 bases). V shed 4 bases and J shed 3 bases, with 10 bases lying between them. The CDR3 extends over 14 amino acids. Germline CDR1 reads SGHTA; CDR2 reads FQGNSA. CDR3 nucleotides: TGTGCCAGCAGCTCGGGGACTTTCTACAATGAGCAGTTCTTC. The encoded protein is CASSSGTFYNEQFF.

J is TRBJ2-5 and V is TRBV7-2, with 8 positions matching TRBD2. The CDR3 is 16 amino acids. V shed 2 bases and J 2 bases; nucleotides not matched to a gene: 7. The germline gives CDR1 SGHTA, CDR2 FQGNSA. CDR3 nucleotide sequence: TGTGCCAGCAGCTTATGGGCGGGGGGCCTACAAGAGACCCAGTACTTC. This translates into CASSLWAGGLQETQYF.

The rearrangement uses TRBV15 and TRBJ1-6; a possible D gene is TRBD1 (5 bases). This CDR3 is built from 15 residues. V lost 0 bases and J 10 bases, leaving 13 bases between the germline ends. The V gene's germline CDR1 is LNHNV and CDR2 YYDKDF (reference sequence). The CDR3 is CATSRDFQGRSPLHF. The CDR3 region has the DNA TGTGCCACCAGCAGAGATTTCCAGGGCCGGTCACCCCTCCACTTT.

This clonotype was counted only a few times. CDR3 sequence reads: CASSFDRGREQYF. CDR3 bases: TGTGCCAGCAGCTTTGACCGGGGCCGCGAGCAGTACTTC. V and J are TRBV7-2 and TRBJ2-7; D could derive from TRBD1 or TRBD2 (5 bases each). Germline CDR1 is SGHTA and CDR2 is FQGNSA. Trimming stripped 3 bases from V and 6 bases from J, with 12 bases between. The CDR3 runs to 13 residues.

This sequence joins TRBV15 and TRBJ2-7; possible D gene TRBD2, 5 bases. V lost 5 bases, J lost 0 bases, and 17 bases lay in between. The CDR3 loop spans 16 amino acids. The germline gives CDR1 LNHNV, CDR2 YYDKDF (reference sequence). The CDR3, as DNA: TGTGCCACCAGCCCAAGTGGGCGGGCCGGCTCCTACGAGCAGTACTTC. It encodes CATSPSGRAGSYEQYF.

The chain combines TRBV7-2 with TRBJ2-3; 9 bases fit TRBD2. The J segment lost 6 bases and the V segment lost 7 bases, leaving 8 bases of the junction unmatched. The CDR3 runs to 14 residues. Germline V CDR1 and CDR2: SGHTA, FQGNSA. Here the CDR3 DNA reads TGTGCCAGCACACAAATAGCGGGGGTGGATACGCAGTATTTT. Residues: CASTQIAGVDTQYF.

This clonotype was seen a handful of times. The V call is TRBV6-5, the J call TRBJ1-2; D not certain. The CDR3 runs 13 residues. The germline gives CDR1 MNHEY, CDR2 SVGAGI. V gave up 7 bases and J gave up 4 bases, with 13 bases separating them. Here the CDR3 reads CASNSPTAYGYTF. The CDR3 DNA reads as TGTGCCAGCAATTCCCCGACGGCCTATGGCTACACCTTC.

The V gene is TRBV10-2, the J gene TRBJ1-1, with D uncertain. From germline, CDR1 is WSHSY and CDR2 SAAADI. With 7 bases removed from V and 0 bases from J, the gap between germline ends came to 6 bases. There are 12 residues in the CDR3. The CDR3 protein is CASTEMNTEAFF. The CDR3 region has the DNA TGCGCCAGCACGGAGATGAACACTGAAGCTTTCTTT.

This clonotype was counted ten times or more. CDR3 DNA sequence: TGTGCCAGCAGCAGGGACCGCCTGGATACGCAGTATTTT. Protein sequence: CASSRDRLDTQYF. The rearrangement links TRBV7-2 to TRBJ2-3; D is perhaps TRBD1 or TRBD2 (5 bases each). The ends were cut back, 5 bases at V and 6 bases at J, with 12 bases in the middle. CDR1 is SGHTA and CDR2 is FQGNSA in the germline V gene. This CDR3 is built from 13 residues.

The rearrangement uses TRBV5-1 and TRBJ2-4, with D perhaps matching TRBD2 (6 bases). Trimming removed 4 bases at V and 6 bases at J, with 17 bases between. The CDR3 length is 15 residues. The germline gives CDR1 SGHRS, CDR2 YFSETQ. In nucleotides, the CDR3 is TGCGCCAGCAGCCACGGGGGTCAGGGTGTAAACATTCAGTACTTC. Protein product: CASSHGGQGVNIQYF.

This clonotype turned up a few times. This chain links TRBV3-1 with TRBJ1-5; D gene uncertain. Trimming removed 2 bases at V and 4 bases at J, with 6 bases between. Per germline, CDR1 LGHDT and CDR2 YNNKEL (reference sequence). The CDR3 covers 13 residues. The CDR3 coding sequence is TGTGCCAGCAGCCAAAGTGAAAATCAGCCCCAGCATTTT. This translates into CASSQSENQPQHF.

This clonotype was recorded a few times. J is TRBJ2-5 and V is TRBV9; unclear D gene. Germline CDR1 is SGDLS and CDR2 is YYNGEE. Deletions cut 3 bases from V and 5 bases from J, with 14 bases between. The CDR3 totals 14 residues. CDR3: CASSASQYGETQYF. The CDR3 DNA is TGTGCCAGCAGCGCGTCCCAATATGGGGAGACCCAGTACTTC.

The chain carries TRBV19 and TRBJ2-7; D ambiguous. The CDR3 is made up of 13 amino acids. Germline lookup yields CDR1 LNHDA and CDR2 SQIVND (reference sequence). V was shortened by 3 bases and J by 3 bases, with 9 bases between the two germline ends. The CDR3 DNA follows: TGTGCCAGTAGTATCCTCCTAGGCTACGAGCAGTACTTC. Translated: CASSILLGYEQYF.

The chain carries TRBV11-2 and TRBJ2-7; D gene uncertain. Germline CDR1 reads SGHAT; CDR2 reads FQNNGV. The CDR3 runs 17 residues. Trimming took off 5 bases at V and 4 bases at J, with 24 bases between the two ends. CDR3 sequence (DNA): TGTGCCAGCAGCCCACCCCCACAGTACCCCCGCTGGTACGAGCAGTACTTC. Translation: CASSPPPQYPRWYEQYF.

This clonotype was picked up many times. J is TRBJ2-4 and V is TRBV5-6; D call uncertain. Per germline, CDR1 SGHDT and CDR2 YYEEEE. This CDR3 has 13 amino acids. V lost 5 bases to trimming and J lost 0 bases, with 6 bases between them. CDR3 protein: CASSSLAKNIQYF. The CDR3 nucleotides read TGTGCCAGCAGTTCGCTAGCCAAAAACATTCAGTACTTC.

The chain employs TRBV2 and TRBJ2-1, with 7 bases aligning to TRBD1. The CDR3 consists of 14 residues. The trim removed 3 bases at V and 9 bases at J, leaving 8 bases unmatched. Germline CDR1 and CDR2: SNHLY and FYNNEI. In DNA, the CDR3 is TGTGCCAGCAGTGAGGGACAGTACTTAGGTGAGCAGTTCTTC. Its protein is CASSEGQYLGEQFF.

The rearrangement joins TRBV5-1 to TRBJ1-1, with D maybe TRBD1 (5 bases). Germline loops: CDR1 SGHRS, CDR2 YFSETQ. This CDR3 contains 15 residues. Trimming pared 4 bases from V and 2 bases from J, leaving 15 bases between. DNA of the CDR3: TGCGCCAGCAGCCCCGGGGGGTATCGTAACACTGAAGCTTTCTTT. Translated: CASSPGGYRNTEAFF. Variable domain in full (rest from reference TRBV5-1 and TRBJ1-1): KAGVTQTPRYLIKTRGQQVTLSCSPISGHRSVSWYQQTPGQGLQFLFEYFSETQRNKGNFPGRFSGRQFSNSRSEMNVSTLELGDSALYLCASSPGGYRNTEAFFGQGTRLTVV.

This clonotype was picked up a small number of times. The chain employs TRBV10-2 and TRBJ1-1; TRBD1 agrees at 10 bases. CDR3 length: 13 residues. CDR1 is WSHSY and CDR2 is SAAADI in the germline V gene. After removal of 6 bases from V and 12 bases from J, the junction contained 10 bases not matched to a gene. The DNA for the CDR3 is TGCGCCAGCAGCCGGCCGGGACAGGGGTTGTCTTTCTTT. This sequence encodes CASSRPGQGLSFF.

This clonotype was seen ten or more times. The chain uses TRBV20-1 and TRBJ1-6; no clear D. Germline CDR1 DFQATT, CDR2 SNEGSKA (reference sequence). V was shortened by 3 bases and J by 5 bases, with 2 bases between the two germline ends. This CDR3 comprises 11 residues. Here the CDR3 DNA reads TGCAGTGCTAGCCATAATTCACCCCTCCACTTT. Translated: CSASHNSPLHF.